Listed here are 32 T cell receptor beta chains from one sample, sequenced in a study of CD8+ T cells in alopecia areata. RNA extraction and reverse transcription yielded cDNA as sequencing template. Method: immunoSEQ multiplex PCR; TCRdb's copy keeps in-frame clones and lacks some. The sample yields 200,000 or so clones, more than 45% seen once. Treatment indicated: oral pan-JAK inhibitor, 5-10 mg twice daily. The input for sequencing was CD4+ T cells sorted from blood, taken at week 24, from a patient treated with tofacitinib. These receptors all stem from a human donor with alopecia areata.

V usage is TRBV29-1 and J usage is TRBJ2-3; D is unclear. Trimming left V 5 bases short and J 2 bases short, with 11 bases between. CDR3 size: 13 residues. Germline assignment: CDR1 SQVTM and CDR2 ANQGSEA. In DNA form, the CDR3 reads TGCAGCGTTCTTCAGGATATCACAGATACGCAGTATTTT. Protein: CSVLQDITDTQYF.

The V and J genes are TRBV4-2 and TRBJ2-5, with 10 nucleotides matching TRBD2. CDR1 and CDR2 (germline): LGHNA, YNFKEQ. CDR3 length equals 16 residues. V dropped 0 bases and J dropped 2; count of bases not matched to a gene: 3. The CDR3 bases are TGTGCCAGCAGCCAAGAACTAGCGGGGTCACAAGAGACCCAGTACTTC. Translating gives CASSQELAGSQETQYF.

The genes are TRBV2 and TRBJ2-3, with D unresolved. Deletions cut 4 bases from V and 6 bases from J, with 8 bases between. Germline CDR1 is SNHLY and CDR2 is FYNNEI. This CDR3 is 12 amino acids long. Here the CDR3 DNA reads TGTGCCAGCAGTGCTCCCGCTGATACGCAGTATTTT. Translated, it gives CASSAPADTQYF.

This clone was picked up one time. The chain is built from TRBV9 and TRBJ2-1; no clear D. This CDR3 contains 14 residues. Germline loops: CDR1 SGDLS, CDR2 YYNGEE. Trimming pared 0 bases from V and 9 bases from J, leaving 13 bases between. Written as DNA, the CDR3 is TGTGCCAGCAGCGTAGCTGATAGGGAAGGTGAGCAGTTCTTC. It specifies CASSVADREGEQFF.

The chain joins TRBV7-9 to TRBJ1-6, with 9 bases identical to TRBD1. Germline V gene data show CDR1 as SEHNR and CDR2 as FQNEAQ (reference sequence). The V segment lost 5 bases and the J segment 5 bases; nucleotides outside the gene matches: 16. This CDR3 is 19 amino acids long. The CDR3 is CASSRGQGRFSIHNSPLHF. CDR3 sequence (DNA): TGTGCCAGCAGCCGTGGACAGGGGAGGTTTTCTATCCATAATTCACCCCTCCACTTT.

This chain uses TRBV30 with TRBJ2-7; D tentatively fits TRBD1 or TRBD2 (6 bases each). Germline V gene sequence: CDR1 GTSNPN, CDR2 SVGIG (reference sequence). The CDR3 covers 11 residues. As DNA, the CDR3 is TGTGCACGGACAGCGGGTTACGAGCAGTACTTC. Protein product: CARTAGYEQYF.

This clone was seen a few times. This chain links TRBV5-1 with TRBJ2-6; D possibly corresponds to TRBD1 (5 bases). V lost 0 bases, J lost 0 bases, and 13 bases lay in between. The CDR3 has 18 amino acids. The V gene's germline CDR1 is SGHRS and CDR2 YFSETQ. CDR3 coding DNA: TGCGCCAGCAGCTTGGTGCCCAGGGCGAGCTCTGGGGCCAACGTCCTGACTTTC. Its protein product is CASSLVPRASSGANVLTF.

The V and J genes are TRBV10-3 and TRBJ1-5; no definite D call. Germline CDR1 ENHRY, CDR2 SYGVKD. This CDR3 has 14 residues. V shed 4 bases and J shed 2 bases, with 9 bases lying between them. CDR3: CAISGSEGNQPQHF. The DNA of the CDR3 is TGTGCCATCAGTGGATCGGAGGGCAATCAGCCCCAGCATTTT.

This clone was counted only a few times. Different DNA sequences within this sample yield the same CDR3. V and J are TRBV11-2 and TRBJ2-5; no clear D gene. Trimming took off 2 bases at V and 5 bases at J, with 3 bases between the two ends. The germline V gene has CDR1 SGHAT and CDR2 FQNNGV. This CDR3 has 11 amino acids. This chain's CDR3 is CASSLRETQYF. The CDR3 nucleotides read TGTGCCAGCAGCTTAAGGGAGACCCAGTACTTC.

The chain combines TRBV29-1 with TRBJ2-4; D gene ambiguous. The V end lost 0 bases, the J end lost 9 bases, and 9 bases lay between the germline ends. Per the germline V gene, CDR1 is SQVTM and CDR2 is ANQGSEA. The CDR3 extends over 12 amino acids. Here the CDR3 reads CSVEEPSSIQYF. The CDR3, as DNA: TGCAGCGTTGAAGAGCCCAGTAGCATTCAGTACTTC.

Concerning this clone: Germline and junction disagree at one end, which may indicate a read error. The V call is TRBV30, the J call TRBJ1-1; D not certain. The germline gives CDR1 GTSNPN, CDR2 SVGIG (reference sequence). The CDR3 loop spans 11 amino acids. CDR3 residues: CAWRQNSEAFF. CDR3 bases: TGTGCCTGGAGACAAAACAGTGAAGCTTTCTTT. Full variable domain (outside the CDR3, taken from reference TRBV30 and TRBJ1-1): SQTIHQWPATLVQPVGSPLSLECTVEGTSNPNLYWYRQAAGRGLQLLFYSVGIGQISSEVPQNLSASRPQDRQFILSSKKLLLSDSGFYLCAWRQNSEAFFGQGTRLTVV.

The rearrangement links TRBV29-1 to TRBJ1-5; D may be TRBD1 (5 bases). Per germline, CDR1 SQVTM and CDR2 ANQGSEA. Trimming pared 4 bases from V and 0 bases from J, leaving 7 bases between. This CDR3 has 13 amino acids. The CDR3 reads CSVAGSSNQPQHF. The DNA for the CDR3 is TGCAGCGTTGCAGGGAGTAGCAATCAGCCCCAGCATTTT.

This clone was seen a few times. For the CDR3, the DNA is TGTGCCAGCAGCCCCGAGACAGGGTATGGCTACACCTTC. This sequence encodes CASSPETGYGYTF. This chain connects TRBV5-4 to TRBJ1-2; TRBD1 matches 7 bases. Germline loops: CDR1 SGHNT, CDR2 YYREEE (reference sequence). V was clipped by 4 bases and J by 5 bases; unmatched bases: 5. The CDR3 totals 13 residues.

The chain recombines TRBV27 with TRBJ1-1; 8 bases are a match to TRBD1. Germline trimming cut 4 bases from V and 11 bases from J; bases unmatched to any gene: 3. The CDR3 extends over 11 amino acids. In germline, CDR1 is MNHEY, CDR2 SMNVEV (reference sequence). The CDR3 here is CASSSRGPAFF. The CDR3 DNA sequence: TGTGCCAGCAGTTCCAGGGGGCCGGCTTTCTTT.

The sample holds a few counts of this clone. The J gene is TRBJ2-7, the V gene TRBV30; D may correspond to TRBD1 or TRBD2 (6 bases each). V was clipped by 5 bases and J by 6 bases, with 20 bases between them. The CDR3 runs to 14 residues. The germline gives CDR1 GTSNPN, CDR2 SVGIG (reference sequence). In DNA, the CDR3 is TGTGCCTGGCATGCGTTAGGGGGGCGCGGCGAGCAGTACTTC. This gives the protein CAWHALGGRGEQYF.

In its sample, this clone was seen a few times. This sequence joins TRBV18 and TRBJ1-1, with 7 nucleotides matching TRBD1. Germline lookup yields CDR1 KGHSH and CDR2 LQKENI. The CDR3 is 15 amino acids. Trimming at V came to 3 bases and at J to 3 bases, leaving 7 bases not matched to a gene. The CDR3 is CASSPDDRADTEAFF. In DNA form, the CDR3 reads TGTGCCAGCTCACCGGACGACAGGGCGGACACTGAAGCTTTCTTT.

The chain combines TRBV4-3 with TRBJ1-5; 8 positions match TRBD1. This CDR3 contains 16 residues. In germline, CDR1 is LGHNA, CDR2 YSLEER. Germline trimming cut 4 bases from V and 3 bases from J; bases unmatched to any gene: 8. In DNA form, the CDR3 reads TGCGCCAGCAGCCCCGAGGCAGGGGGCTTCAATCAGCCCCAGCATTTT. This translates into CASSPEAGGFNQPQHF.

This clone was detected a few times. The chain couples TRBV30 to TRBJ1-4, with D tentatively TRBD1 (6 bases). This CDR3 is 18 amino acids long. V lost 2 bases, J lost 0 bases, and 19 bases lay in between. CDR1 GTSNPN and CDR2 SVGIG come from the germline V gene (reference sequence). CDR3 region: CAWSPFTGNFATNEKLFF. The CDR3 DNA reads TGTGCCTGGAGTCCTTTCACAGGGAACTTTGCAACTAATGAAAAACTGTTTTTT.

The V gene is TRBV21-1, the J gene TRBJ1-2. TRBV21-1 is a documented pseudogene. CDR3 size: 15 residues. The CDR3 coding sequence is TGTGCCAGCAGCAAAGAGGCCCGTTCTAACTATGGCTACACCTTC. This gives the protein CASSKEARSNYGYTF.

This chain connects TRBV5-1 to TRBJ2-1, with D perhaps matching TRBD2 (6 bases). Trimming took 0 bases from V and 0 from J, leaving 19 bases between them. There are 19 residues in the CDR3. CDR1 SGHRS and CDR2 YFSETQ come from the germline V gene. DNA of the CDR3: TGCGCCAGCAGCTTGGTGCGGGACTCCTTATTTAGCTCCTACAATGAGCAGTTCTTC. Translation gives CASSLVRDSLFSSYNEQFF.

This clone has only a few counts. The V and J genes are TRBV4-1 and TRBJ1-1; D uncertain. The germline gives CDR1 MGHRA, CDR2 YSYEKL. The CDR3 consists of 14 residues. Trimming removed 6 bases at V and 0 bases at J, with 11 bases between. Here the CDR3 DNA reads TGCGCCAGCAGGCTCTCCCAAGTGAACACTGAAGCTTTCTTT. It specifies CASRLSQVNTEAFF.

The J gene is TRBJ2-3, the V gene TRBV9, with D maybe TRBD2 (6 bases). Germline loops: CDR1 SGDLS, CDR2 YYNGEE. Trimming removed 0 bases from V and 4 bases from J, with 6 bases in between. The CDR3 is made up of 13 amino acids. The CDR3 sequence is CASSVGGADTQYF. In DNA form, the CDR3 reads TGTGCCAGCAGCGTAGGCGGGGCAGATACGCAGTATTTT. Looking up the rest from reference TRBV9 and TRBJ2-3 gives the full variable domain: DSGVTQTPKHLITATGQRVTLRCSPRSGDLSVYWYQQSLDQGLQFLIQYYNGEERAKGNILERFSAQQFPDLHSELNLSSLELGDSALYFCASSVGGADTQYFGPGTRLTVL.

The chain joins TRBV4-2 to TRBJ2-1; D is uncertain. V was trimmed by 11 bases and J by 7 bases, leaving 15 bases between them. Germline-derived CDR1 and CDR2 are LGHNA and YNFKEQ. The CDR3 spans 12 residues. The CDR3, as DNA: TGTGCCGGATGGAGAGCGAGGAATGAGCAGTTCTTC. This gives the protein CAGWRARNEQFF.

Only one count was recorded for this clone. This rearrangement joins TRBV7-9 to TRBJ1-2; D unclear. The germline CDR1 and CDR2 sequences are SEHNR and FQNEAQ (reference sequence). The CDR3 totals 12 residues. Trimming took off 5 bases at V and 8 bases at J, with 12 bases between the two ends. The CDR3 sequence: CASSIGLTGYTF. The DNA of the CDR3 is TGTGCCAGCAGCATCGGTCTTACCGGCTACACCTTC.

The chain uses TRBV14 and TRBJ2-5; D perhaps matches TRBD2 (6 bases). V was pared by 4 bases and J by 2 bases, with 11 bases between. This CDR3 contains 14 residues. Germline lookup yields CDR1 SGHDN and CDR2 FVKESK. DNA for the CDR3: TGTGCCAGCAGCCCCTCGGGAGCACAAGAGACCCAGTACTTC. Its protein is CASSPSGAQETQYF.

CDR3 sequence (DNA): TGCAGCGTTGGTAGGAGCTCGGCGGGGGAGCAGTACTTC. It specifies CSVGRSSAGEQYF. The chain uses TRBV29-1 and TRBJ2-7; perhaps TRBD2 as D (6 bases). CDR1 is SQVTM and CDR2 is ANQGSEA in the germline V gene. This CDR3 comprises 13 residues. V shed 4 bases and J shed 7 bases, with 17 bases lying between them.

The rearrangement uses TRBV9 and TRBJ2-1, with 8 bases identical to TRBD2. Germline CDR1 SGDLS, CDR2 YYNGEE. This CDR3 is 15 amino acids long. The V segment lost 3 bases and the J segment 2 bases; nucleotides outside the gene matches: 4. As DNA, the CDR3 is TGTGCCAGCAGCGAAAGCGGGAGTACCTACAATGAGCAGTTCTTC. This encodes CASSESGSTYNEQFF.

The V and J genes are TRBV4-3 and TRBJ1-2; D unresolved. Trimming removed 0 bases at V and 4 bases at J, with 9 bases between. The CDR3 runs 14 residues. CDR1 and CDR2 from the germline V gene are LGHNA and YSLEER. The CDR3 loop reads CASSQEFSVYGYTF. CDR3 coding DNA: TGCGCCAGCAGCCAAGAATTTTCGGTCTATGGCTACACCTTC.

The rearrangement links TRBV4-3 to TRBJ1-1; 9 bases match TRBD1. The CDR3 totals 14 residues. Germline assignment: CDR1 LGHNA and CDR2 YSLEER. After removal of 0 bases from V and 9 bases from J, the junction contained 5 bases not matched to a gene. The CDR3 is CASSQDLTGGKAFF. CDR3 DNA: TGCGCCAGCAGCCAAGACCTGACAGGGGGAAAAGCTTTCTTT.

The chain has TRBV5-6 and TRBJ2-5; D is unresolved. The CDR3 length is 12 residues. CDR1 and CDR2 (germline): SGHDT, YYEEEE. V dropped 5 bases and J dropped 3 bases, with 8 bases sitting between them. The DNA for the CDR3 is TGTGCCAGCAGTAAGATAGAAGAGACCCAGTACTTC. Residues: CASSKIEETQYF.

The CDR3 reads CASSYPGQGGGYTF. The CDR3 DNA follows: TGTGCCAGCAGTTACCCGGGACAGGGGGGAGGCTACACCTTC. The chain couples TRBV6-5 to TRBJ1-2, with 11 bases identical to TRBD1. The germline V gene encodes CDR1 MNHEY and CDR2 SVGAGI. The CDR3 runs to 14 residues. V shed 2 bases, J shed 8 bases, and the junction held 4 bases outside the gene matches.

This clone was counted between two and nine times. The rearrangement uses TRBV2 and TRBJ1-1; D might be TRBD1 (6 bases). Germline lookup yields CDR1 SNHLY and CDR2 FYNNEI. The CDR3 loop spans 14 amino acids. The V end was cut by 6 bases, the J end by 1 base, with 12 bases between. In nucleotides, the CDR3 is TGTGCCAGCAGCCAACAGGGCCCGAACACTGAAGCTTTCTTT. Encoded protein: CASSQQGPNTEAFF. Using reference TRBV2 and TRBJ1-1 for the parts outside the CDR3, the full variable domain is EPEVTQTPSHQVTQMGQEVILRCVPISNHLYFYWYRQILGQKVEFLVSFYNNEISEKSEIFDDQFSVERPDGSNFTLKIRSTKLEDSAMYFCASSQQGPNTEAFFGQGTRLTVV.